Described below is a single TCR beta chain sequence and its context. Its antigen is not known. V shed 4 bases, J shed 6 bases, and the junction held 4 bases outside the gene matches. Germline CDR1 and CDR2: SQVTM and ANQGSEA. This CDR3 is 12 amino acids long. This sample is drawn from a study of early T cells in non-severe SARS-CoV-2 infection. Individual cDNA molecules received unique molecular identifiers during library preparation. One entry per CDR3 protein results from TCRdb running MiXCR on the 5' RACE reads. The sample lists roughly 57,000 distinct CDR3 sequences, approximately 12% occurring once. Overall study results and limits: Comparison of clonotypes with VDJdb favored anti-spike CD8 responses while missing private and CD4 specificities.

This sequence joins TRBV29-1 and TRBJ2-3; TRBD2 matches 7 bases. The clonotype originates from an adult who was a healthcare worker with PCR-confirmed SARS-CoV-2 infection or an uninfected control (not recorded which). Sequenced sample: whole blood. CDR3 region: CSVGTSVDTQYF. The CDR3 DNA reads as TGCAGCGTTGGGACTAGTGTCGATACGCAGTATTTT.